Listed here are 11 T cell receptor beta chains from one sample, sequenced in a study of regulatory T cells in long-lasting Graves disease. Library construction for TCR beta used iRepertoire HTBI primers and Arm-PCR of CDR3 regions. TCRdb independently ran MiXCR on the multiplex PCR reads; one entry per CDR3 protein. The sample yields 300,000 to 400,000 distinct CDR3 sequences, over 15% seen once. Noted time point: newly diagnosed GD, antithyroid drugs for less than 3 months. After RNA was extracted from PBMCs, the TCR library was made from it. This sample was also put to use in a study of T cells in Graves' hyperthyroidism and ophthalmopathy.

This specimen consisted of peripheral blood mononuclear cells (PBMCs), obtained at new diagnosis, from a patient treated with antithyroid drugs. These receptors were taken from a middle-aged man with Graves disease.

DNA of the CDR3: TGTGCCAGCAGCAGAGGAGGGCTAGCGGGGGGCCAAGAGACCCAGTACTTC. It yields the protein CASSRGGLAGGQETQYF. The V call is TRBV2, the J call TRBJ2-5, with 11 nucleotides matching TRBD2. Germline CDR1 is SNHLY and CDR2 is FYNNEI. The CDR3 consists of 17 residues. Trimming removed 6 bases from V and 1 base from J; junction bases left unmatched: 10.

This clonotype turned up a few times. The rearrangement links TRBV20-1 to TRBJ1-5; D perhaps matches TRBD1 (5 bases). With 0 bases removed from V and 3 bases from J, the gap between germline ends came to 21 bases. The CDR3 consists of 18 residues. Germline V gene sequence: CDR1 DFQATT, CDR2 SNEGSKA (reference sequence). The CDR3 nucleotides are TGCAGTGCTAGAGATTTCGGGGGATTCGGGTATAACAATCAGCCCCAGCATTTT. Translating gives CSARDFGGFGYNNQPQHF.

The table lists this clonotype with a few counts. CDR3 sequence: CASSQDLVRGGLESEQYF. CDR3 nucleotides: TGTGCCAGCAGCCAAGATCTCGTTCGGGGGGGGCTCGAGAGCGAGCAGTACTTC. The chain carries TRBV4-2 and TRBJ2-7; 8 nucleotides match TRBD2. CDR1 and CDR2 (germline): LGHNA, YNFKEQ. This CDR3 is built from 18 residues. The J segment lost 6 bases and the V segment lost 0 bases, leaving 16 bases of the junction unmatched.

This clonotype has just one count. V is TRBV6-5 and J is TRBJ2-1, with 11 nucleotides matching TRBD2. The CDR3 is 16 residues long. Germline V gene sequence: CDR1 MNHEY, CDR2 SVGAGI. Germline trimming cut 4 bases from V and 3 bases from J; bases unmatched to any gene: 5. DNA of the CDR3: TGTGCCAGCAGTTCCACCGGGACTAGCGGCTACAATGAGCAGTTCTTC. It is translated as CASSSTGTSGYNEQFF.

The chain carries TRBV2 and TRBJ2-2; 9 bases match TRBD2. The CDR3 is 16 residues long. Unmatched junction bases numbered 6, after V lost 5 bases and J lost 2 bases. CDR1 and CDR2 from the germline V gene are SNHLY and FYNNEI. CDR3 in DNA: TGTGCCAGCAGTCCCTGGCGGGGGGGAAACACCGGGGAGCTGTTTTTT. Translated: CASSPWRGGNTGELFF.

The genes are TRBV7-9 and TRBJ2-2; possible D gene TRBD2, 6 bases. This CDR3 has 14 residues. CDR1 is SEHNR and CDR2 is FQNEAQ in the germline V gene (reference sequence). Trimming pared 7 bases from V and 7 bases from J, leaving 16 bases between. The CDR3 loop is CASKGLSTGGELFF. CDR3 coding DNA: TGTGCCAGCAAGGGACTTTCAACGGGCGGGGAGCTGTTTTTT. The full variable domain, in which reference TRBV7-9 and TRBJ2-2 provide the parts outside the CDR3, is DTGVSQNPRHKITKRGQNVTFRCDPISEHNRLYWYRQTLGQGPEFLTYFQNEAQLEKSRLLSDRFSAERPKGSFSTLEIQRTEQGDSAMYLCASKGLSTGGELFFGEGSRLTVL.

This clonotype was detected many times. The rearrangement uses TRBV10-3 and TRBJ2-7; D is perhaps TRBD2 (6 bases). There are 14 residues in the CDR3. Looked up from germline, CDR1 is ENHRY and CDR2 is SYGVKD. V dropped 6 bases and J dropped 2 bases, with 14 bases sitting between them. In nucleotides, the CDR3 is TGTGCCATCAGCCGGACGGAGGGAACCTACGAGCAGTACTTC. It encodes CAISRTEGTYEQYF.

This clonotype was seen a handful of times. The J gene is TRBJ2-1, the V gene TRBV27, with a weak D call TRBD1 (6 bases). CDR1 and CDR2 (germline): MNHEY, SMNVEV (reference sequence). Trimming took off 0 bases at V and 2 bases at J, with 11 bases between the two ends. The CDR3 has 16 residues. The chain's CDR3 is CASSLSLSGAYNEQFF. CDR3 in DNA: TGTGCCAGCAGTTTATCGTTGTCAGGGGCCTACAATGAGCAGTTCTTC.

In the case of this clonotype: Since a much larger clone is just one base distant, this may be a read error. The chain combines TRBV18 with TRBJ2-7; tentatively, D is TRBD2 (6 bases). The ends were cut back, 0 bases at V and 7 bases at J, with 13 bases in the middle. Germline loops: CDR1 KGHSH, CDR2 LQKENI. CDR3 size: 14 residues. The CDR3 loop is CASSPPSLRGEQYF. CDR3 coding DNA: TGTGCCAGCTCACCACCGTCCCTCCGGGGGGAGCAGTACTTC.

This clonotype was detected ten times or more. The rearrangement joins TRBV7-2 to TRBJ1-5; the D is unclear. Per germline, CDR1 SGHTA and CDR2 FQGNSA. The CDR3 has 13 residues. V dropped 1 base and J dropped 7 bases, with 8 bases sitting between them. The CDR3 region has the DNA TGTGCCAGCAGCTTAGGCACAGAACAGCCCCAGCATTTT. Translated: CASSLGTEQPQHF. Using reference TRBV7-2 and TRBJ1-5 for the parts outside the CDR3, the full variable domain is GAGVSQSPSNKVTEKGKDVELRCDPISGHTALYWYRQSLGQGLEFLIYFQGNSAPDKSGLPSDRFSAERTGGSVSTLTIQRTQQEDSAVYLCASSLGTEQPQHFGDGTRLSIL.

This clonotype was recorded a few times. J is TRBJ1-1 and V is TRBV6-2 or TRBV6-3; TRBD1 aligns across 7 bases. The CDR3 loop spans 14 amino acids. Trimming removed 7 bases from V and 1 base from J; junction bases left unmatched: 6. Germline CDR1 and CDR2: MNHEY and SVGEGT. The CDR3 region has the DNA TGTGCCAGCAACCAAGGGGGCGCGAACACTGAAGCTTTCTTT. The encoded protein is CASNQGGANTEAFF.